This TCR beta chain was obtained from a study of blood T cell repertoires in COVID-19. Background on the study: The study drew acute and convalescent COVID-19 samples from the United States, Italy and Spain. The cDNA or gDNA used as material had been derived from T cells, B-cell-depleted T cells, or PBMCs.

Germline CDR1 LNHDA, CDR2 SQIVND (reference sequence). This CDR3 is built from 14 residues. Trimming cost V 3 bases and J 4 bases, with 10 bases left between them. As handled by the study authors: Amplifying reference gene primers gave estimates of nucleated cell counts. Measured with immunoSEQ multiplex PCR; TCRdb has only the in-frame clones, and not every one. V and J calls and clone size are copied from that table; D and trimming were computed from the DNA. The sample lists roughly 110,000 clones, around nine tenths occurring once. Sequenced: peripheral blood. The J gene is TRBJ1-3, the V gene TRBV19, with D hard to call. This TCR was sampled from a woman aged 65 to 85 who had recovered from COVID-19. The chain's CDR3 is CASSMLTAGNTIYF. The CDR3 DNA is TGTGCCAGTAGTATGCTCACAGCCGGAAACACCATATATTTT.